The clone carrying this T cell receptor beta chain appeared once. The data belong to a study of blood T cell repertoires in COVID-19. The CDR3 runs 16 residues. Germline lookup yields CDR1 SGHDT and CDR2 YYEEEE. Trimming stripped 4 bases from V and 5 bases from J, with 21 bases between. Sequencing was performed with immunoSEQ multiplex PCR; in TCRdb, only in-frame clones are kept and a portion is missing. The sample carries about 130,000 clones, around four fifths recorded once. The rearrangement links TRBV5-6 to TRBJ1-2, with a tentative D call TRBD1 (5 bases). Sequenced material: peripheral blood. The sequence was obtained from a man between 35 and 55 years old with active or convalescent COVID-19. In nucleotides, the CDR3 is TGTGCCAGCAGCACCCCCGGGGGTGGAGGCCCTTATGGCTACACCTTC. Translating it yields CASSTPGGGGPYGYTF.